Following are 32 T cell receptor beta chains from one sample sequenced in a study of blood T cell repertoires in COVID-19. TCRdb's copy holds only in-frame clones and misses some; the assay was immunoSEQ multiplex PCR. The table shows approximately 170,000 clones, with 80% occurring only once. The sequencing input was PBMCs or T cells enriched from blood (not recorded which). The receptors originated from a man aged 40-55 years who had recovered from COVID-19.

The chain is built from TRBV12-5 and TRBJ2-7; 11 nucleotides line up with TRBD1. The CDR3 extends over 15 amino acids. V lost 1 base to trimming and J lost 5 bases; unmatched junction nucleotides: 4. Germline CDR1 is LGHNT and CDR2 is FRNRAP. The CDR3 DNA is TGTGCTAGTGGTTTGGATGGACAGGGGGCGAACGAGCAGTACTTC. Residues: CASGLDGQGANEQYF. Combining the CDR3 with reference TRBV12-5 and TRBJ2-7 gives the whole variable domain DARVTQTPRHKVTEMGQEVTMRCQPILGHNTVFWYRQTMMQGLELLAYFRNRAPLDDSGMPKDRFSAEMPDATLATLKIQPSEPRDSAVYFCASGLDGQGANEQYFGPGTRLTVT.

The chain joins TRBV7-8 to TRBJ1-1; D remains unclear. Germline loops: CDR1 SGHVS, CDR2 FQNEAQ. The CDR3 totals 12 residues. V was cut by 3 bases and J by 2 bases, with 4 bases left in between. The CDR3 spells CASSFQNTEAFF. CDR3 DNA sequence: TGTGCCAGCAGCTTTCAAAACACTGAAGCTTTCTTT. The full variable domain, in which reference TRBV7-8 and TRBJ1-1 provide the parts outside the CDR3, is GAGVSQSPRYKVAKRGQDVALRCDPISGHVSLFWYQQALGQGPEFLTYFQNEAQLDKSGLPSDRFFAERPEGSVSTLKIQRTQQEDSAVYLCASSFQNTEAFFGQGTRLTVV.

This sequence joins TRBV9 and TRBJ2-2; TRBD1 is a possible D gene (6 bases). The CDR3 has 16 residues. Germline assignment: CDR1 SGDLS and CDR2 YYNGEE. Trimming removed 0 bases at V and 1 base at J, with 10 bases between. CDR3 in DNA: TGTGCCAGCAGCGTAGGCCAGGGGAAGAACACCGGGGAGCTGTTTTTT. Protein product: CASSVGQGKNTGELFF.

This clone was found once. A read error may produce the germline difference seen at one junction end. The chain couples TRBV6-5 to TRBJ2-7, with 9 nucleotides matching TRBD2. The CDR3 runs 13 residues. Germline V CDR1 and CDR2: MNHEY, SVGAGI. The CDR3 sequence is CAGSGGFSYEQYF. CDR3 coding DNA: TGTGCCGGCAGCGGGGGGTTCAGCTACGAGCAGTACTTC.

This sequence joins TRBV24-1 and TRBJ2-3, with 7 bases matching TRBD2. CDR1 KGHDR and CDR2 SFDVKD come from the germline V gene. Losses at the gene ends were 4 bases for V and 0 bases for J; bases not matched to a gene: 9. The CDR3 loop spans 17 amino acids. The DNA of the CDR3 is TGTGCCACCAGTGACAAATCTGGGGGGGGAAGCACAGATACGCAGTATTTT. Encoded protein: CATSDKSGGGSTDTQYF.

The chain carries TRBV7-3 and TRBJ2-1, with 7 bases that match TRBD2. The CDR3 is 14 amino acids. V was pared by 5 bases and J by 7 bases, with 8 bases of the junction left unmatched. The germline CDR1 and CDR2 sequences are SGHTA and FQGTGA. In DNA, the CDR3 is TGTGCCAGCAGCGTTACTAGCGCGGCTAATGAGCAGTTCTTC. Translation gives CASSVTSAANEQFF. Full variable domain (outside the CDR3, taken from reference TRBV7-3 and TRBJ2-1): GAGVSQTPSNKVTEKGKYVELRCDPISGHTALYWYRQSLGQGPEFLIYFQGTGAADDSGLPNDRFFAVRPEGSVSTLKIQRTERGDSAVYLCASSVTSAANEQFFGPGTRLTVL.

The rearrangement joins TRBV2 to TRBJ2-5, with 8 bases lining up with TRBD1. This CDR3 has 15 residues. J gave up 5 bases and V 6 bases, and 11 bases lay outside the gene matches. Germline assignment: CDR1 SNHLY and CDR2 FYNNEI. The CDR3 sequence: CASRAMQGAGETQYF. CDR3 nucleotide sequence: TGTGCCAGCAGAGCGATGCAGGGGGCCGGGGAGACCCAGTACTTC.

The chain is built from TRBV6-5 and TRBJ1-5; D unresolved. This CDR3 is 14 amino acids long. Trimming shortened V by 7 bases and J by 0 bases, and 10 bases separated the two germline ends. CDR1 and CDR2 (germline): MNHEY, SVGAGI. The CDR3 loop reads CASTEGSSNQPQHF. CDR3 sequence (DNA): TGTGCCAGCACCGAGGGTAGTAGCAATCAGCCCCAGCATTTT.

This sequence joins TRBV5-1 and TRBJ2-5, with 11 nucleotides matching TRBD2. Germline V gene lookup returns CDR1 SGHRS and CDR2 YFSETQ. J lost 5 bases, V lost 1 base, and 7 bases had no gene match. The CDR3 is 16 amino acids. CDR3 in DNA: TGCGCCAGCAGCTTGATGGCTAGCGGGGGGTTGGAGACCCAGTACTTC. The encoded protein is CASSLMASGGLETQYF.

The chain uses TRBV29-1 and TRBJ2-7, with D perhaps matching TRBD2 (6 bases). The germline V gene has CDR1 SQVTM and CDR2 ANQGSEA. The CDR3 loop spans 14 amino acids. Trimming took off 5 bases at V and 2 bases at J, with 16 bases between the two ends. The CDR3: CSVSNRDSTYEQYF. For the CDR3, the DNA is TGCAGCGTTTCGAACCGGGACTCCACCTACGAGCAGTACTTC.

The chain has TRBV30 and TRBJ1-1, with TRBD1 matching over 10 bases. CDR1 GTSNPN and CDR2 SVGIG come from the germline V gene (reference sequence). V lost 0 bases and J lost 3; bases outside the gene matches: 4. The CDR3 has 15 residues. CDR3 nucleotide sequence: TGTGCCTGGAGTGTTTGGGACAGGGGATACACTGAAGCTTTCTTT. Translating gives CAWSVWDRGYTEAFF.

The J gene is TRBJ1-4, the V gene TRBV20-1; D may be TRBD1 (5 bases). Germline assignment: CDR1 DFQATT and CDR2 SNEGSKA (reference sequence). The V and J ends lost 6 bases and 5 bases respectively, with 7 bases between them. This CDR3 spans 11 amino acids. The CDR3 loop reads CSAGANEKLFF. The CDR3 region has the DNA TGCAGTGCAGGGGCAAATGAAAAACTGTTTTTT.

The chain combines TRBV2 with TRBJ2-5; D is unresolved. Germline CDR1 is SNHLY and CDR2 is FYNNEI. This CDR3 spans 14 amino acids. V shed 8 bases and J shed 3 bases, with 16 bases lying between them. CDR3 nucleotide sequence: TGTGCCAGCCGCGTCGAGTGGGCTGAAGAGACCCAGTACTTC. This codes for CASRVEWAEETQYF.

This sequence joins TRBV27 and TRBJ2-1; 10 bases fit TRBD2. The junction had 11 bases not matched to a gene; V was cut back by 4 bases and J by 8 bases. Germline CDR1 reads MNHEY; CDR2 reads SMNVEV (reference sequence). The CDR3 is made up of 16 amino acids. CDR3 residues: CASSYPSGGADDEQFF. The CDR3 bases are TGTGCCAGCAGTTACCCAAGCGGGGGGGCCGACGATGAGCAGTTCTTC.

A note on this clone: At one end, the junction sequence differs from germline, possibly due to a read error. The CDR3 region has the DNA TGTGCCAGCAGCCTAACGGGACTAGCGCAAGAGACCCAGTACTTC. As protein: CASSLTGLAQETQYF. This chain links TRBV7-3 with TRBJ2-5, with TRBD2 matching over 10 bases. CDR1 and CDR2 (germline): SGHTA, FQGTGA. The CDR3 consists of 15 residues.

V usage is TRBV5-4 and J usage is TRBJ1-4; D is unclear. The germline CDR1 and CDR2 sequences are SGHNT and YYREEE (reference sequence). V was cut by 1 base and J by 4 bases, with 11 bases left in between. The CDR3 length is 15 residues. CDR3 in amino acids: CASSLKDGSNEKLFF. Here the CDR3 DNA reads TGTGCCAGCAGCTTGAAGGACGGGAGTAATGAAAAACTGTTTTTT.

The chain links TRBV6-1 to TRBJ2-5; the D is unclear. With 7 bases removed from V and 1 base from J, the gap between germline ends came to 4 bases. This CDR3 has 11 amino acids. Germline CDR1 is MNHNS and CDR2 is SASEGT. CDR3 in DNA: TGTGCCAGCACATCCCAAGAGACCCAGTACTTC. It specifies CASTSQETQYF.

The chain has TRBV3-1 (or the pseudogene TRBV3-2) and TRBJ1-2, with 9 bases matching TRBD1. The CDR3 runs 15 residues. The germline V gene has CDR1 LGHDT and CDR2 YNNKEL (reference sequence). The junction had 7 bases not matched to a gene; V was cut back by 4 bases and J by 4 bases. The CDR3 DNA follows: TGTGCCAGCAGCCCCGGGACAGGGATCGGCTATGGCTACACCTTC. It translates to CASSPGTGIGYGYTF.

This clone was found once. The chain has TRBV5-6 and TRBJ2-3; D uncertain. The CDR3 runs to 13 residues. Germline V gene sequence: CDR1 SGHDT, CDR2 YYEEEE. V was clipped by 5 bases and J by 1 base, with 8 bases between them. The CDR3 is CASRLGGTDTQYF. DNA for the CDR3: TGTGCCAGCAGGCTCGGAGGCACAGATACGCAGTATTTT.

CDR3 DNA: TGTGCCAGCAGCCCGAAGAGGGGGCCTCCCTCTGGAAACACCATATATTTT. Protein product: CASSPKRGPPSGNTIYF. The chain combines TRBV21-1 with TRBJ1-3; TRBD1, the D gene given by the table, was not confirmed from the DNA. TRBV21-1 counts as a pseudogene. The CDR3 totals 17 residues.

The chain has TRBV11-3 and TRBJ2-3; D unclear. This CDR3 has 14 residues. Looked up from germline, CDR1 is SGHNT and CDR2 is YENEEA. V lost 3 bases to trimming and J lost 2 bases, with 9 bases between them. CDR3 bases: TGTGCCAGCAGCTTTCCAGGAACCACAGATACGCAGTATTTT. It specifies CASSFPGTTDTQYF.

The J gene is TRBJ2-7, the V gene TRBV5-6; D may be TRBD1 (5 bases). Germline V gene lookup returns CDR1 SGHDT and CDR2 YYEEEE. V lost 5 bases to trimming and J lost 3 bases, with 15 bases between them. The CDR3 has 14 residues. CDR3 nucleotides: TGTGCCAGCAGTTCCCCAGGACAAGACTACGAGCAGTACTTC. The encoded protein is CASSSPGQDYEQYF.

This chain links TRBV18 with TRBJ1-5; D possibly corresponds to TRBD1 (6 bases). The germline V and J ends were trimmed by 3 bases and 4 bases, with 10 bases remaining between them. The CDR3 is 14 residues long. Germline CDR1 is KGHSH and CDR2 is LQKENI. Here the CDR3 reads CASSPWGQNQPQHF. CDR3 sequence (DNA): TGTGCCAGCTCACCCTGGGGGCAAAATCAGCCCCAGCATTTT. Using reference TRBV18 and TRBJ1-5 for the parts outside the CDR3, the full variable domain is NAGVMQNPRHLVRRRGQEARLRCSPMKGHSHVYWYRQLPEEGLKFMVYLQKENIIDESGMPKERFSAEFPKEGPSILRIQQVVRGDSAAYFCASSPWGQNQPQHFGDGTRLSIL.

The rearrangement links TRBV19 to TRBJ1-1; D gene unclear. CDR1 and CDR2 from the germline V gene are LNHDA and SQIVND (reference sequence). Trimming took off 1 base at V and 4 bases at J, with 13 bases between the two ends. The CDR3 loop spans 15 amino acids. CDR3 DNA sequence: TGTGCCAGTAGTATAGGCAGGAACCCGTTCACTGAAGCTTTCTTT. Its translation: CASSIGRNPFTEAFF.

This clone appeared once. The genes are TRBV10-1 and TRBJ2-2, with 7 bases identical to TRBD1. V lost 7 bases to trimming and J lost 4 bases; unmatched junction nucleotides: 12. CDR3 size: 16 residues. Germline values: CDR1 WNHNN, CDR2 SYGVQD (reference sequence). The CDR3 DNA reads as TGCGCCAGCAAAGAGGATAGGGGGCTTGGCACCGGGGAGCTGTTTTTT. This translates into CASKEDRGLGTGELFF.

This chain joins TRBV29-1 and TRBJ1-1; D not certain. The CDR3 length is 13 residues. CDR1 is SQVTM, CDR2 ANQGSEA, per germline. Trimming pared 3 bases from V and 1 base from J, leaving 9 bases between. The CDR3 protein is CSVEEDSNTEAFF. As DNA, the CDR3 is TGCAGCGTTGAGGAGGATTCGAACACTGAAGCTTTCTTT.

V is TRBV5-1 and J is TRBJ2-6; TRBD1 matches at 8 bases. CDR3 length equals 16 residues. Germline trimming cut 4 bases from V and 4 bases from J; bases unmatched to any gene: 7. Germline loops: CDR1 SGHRS, CDR2 YFSETQ. For the CDR3, the DNA is TGCGCCAGCAGCGACGGACAGGGAGCCGGGGCCAACGTCCTGACTTTC. Translating gives CASSDGQGAGANVLTF.

V and J are TRBV7-3 and TRBJ2-2; 8 positions match TRBD1. Unmatched junction bases numbered 8, after V lost 5 bases and J lost 9 bases. CDR3 size: 14 residues. CDR1 is SGHTA and CDR2 is FQGTGA in the germline V gene. The CDR3 region is CASSLGTGGRELFF. DNA for the CDR3: TGTGCCAGCAGCCTCGGGACAGGAGGCCGGGAGCTGTTTTTT.

The chain joins TRBV3-1 (or the pseudogene TRBV3-2) to TRBJ1-4; D remains unclear. The CDR3 has 13 amino acids. CDR1 is LGHDT, CDR2 YNNKEL, per germline (reference sequence). The V gene lost 4 bases and the J gene lost 11 bases, with 14 bases spanning the gap. CDR3 nucleotide sequence: TGTGCCAGCAGCCTCAACCACGGAGAGAAACTGTTTTTT. Translating it yields CASSLNHGEKLFF.

A note on this clone: Other nucleotide sequences in the sample specify the same CDR3. V gene TRBV5-4 combines with J gene TRBJ1-6, with D possibly being TRBD1 (6 bases). Germline-derived CDR1 and CDR2 are SGHNT and YYREEE (reference sequence). V dropped 0 bases and J dropped 6 bases, with 7 bases sitting between them. The CDR3 contains 14 residues. CDR3 bases: TGTGCCAGCAGCTTGGGACAGGCTAATTCACCCCTCCACTTT. Translating gives CASSLGQANSPLHF.

This clone has a single count. This chain's CDR3 is CASSGGENPYNEQFF. As DNA, the CDR3 is TGTGCCAGTAGTGGGGGGGAGAACCCCTACAATGAGCAGTTCTTC. This chain links TRBV19 with TRBJ2-1, with 7 bases that match TRBD2. Germline trimming cut 5 bases from V and 2 bases from J; bases unmatched to any gene: 6. In germline, CDR1 is LNHDA, CDR2 SQIVND (reference sequence). The CDR3 spans 15 residues. Filled out from reference TRBV19 and TRBJ2-1, the complete variable domain reads DGGITQSPKYLFRKEGQNVTLSCEQNLNHDAMYWYRQDPGQGLRLIYYSQIVNDFQKGDIAEGYSVSREKKESFPLTVTSAQKNPTAFYLCASSGGENPYNEQFFGPGTRLTVL.

This clone has a handful of counts. The rearrangement joins TRBV18 to TRBJ2-2, with a weak D call TRBD1 (6 bases). CDR1 is KGHSH and CDR2 is LQKENI in the germline V gene. The CDR3 is made up of 16 amino acids. Trimming removed 2 bases from V and 4 bases from J, with 14 bases in between. For the CDR3, the DNA is TGTGCCAGCTCACCAACAGGACAGTCCGGCACCGGGGAGCTGTTTTTT. Translation: CASSPTGQSGTGELFF.